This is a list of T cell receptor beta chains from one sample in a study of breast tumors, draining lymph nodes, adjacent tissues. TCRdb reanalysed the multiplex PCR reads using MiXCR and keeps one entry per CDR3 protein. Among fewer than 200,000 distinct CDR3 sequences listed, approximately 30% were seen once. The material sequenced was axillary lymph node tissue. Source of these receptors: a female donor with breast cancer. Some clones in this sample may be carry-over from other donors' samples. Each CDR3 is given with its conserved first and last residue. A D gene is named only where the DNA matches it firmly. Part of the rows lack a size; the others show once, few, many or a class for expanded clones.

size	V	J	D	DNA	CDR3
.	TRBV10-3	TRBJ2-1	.	TGTGCCACCGAAGCCGGGAGTGTCGATGAGCAGTTCTTC	CATEAGSVDEQFF
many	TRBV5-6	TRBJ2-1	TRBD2	TGTGCCAGCAGCTTTGGAGCGGGAGGGAGAGGTGAGCAGTTCTTC	CASSFGAGGRGEQFF
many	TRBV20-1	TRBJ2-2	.	TGCAGTGCCCAGGCCCGGGAGAACACCGGGGAGCTGTTTTTT	CSAQARENTGELFF
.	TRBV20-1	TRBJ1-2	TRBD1	TGCAATGCGGGACAGGGACAGGGGGGCTCCACCTTC	CNAGQGQGGSTF
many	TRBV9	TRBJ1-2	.	TGTGCCAGCAGCGTAGATGATACCGCTAGAGGCTACACCTTC	CASSVDDTARGYTF
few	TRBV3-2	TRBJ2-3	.	TGTGCCAGCAGCCAAGAATCTAGCGGGGGGGCGGATACGCAGTATTTT	CASSQESSGGADTQYF
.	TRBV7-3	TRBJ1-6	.	TGTGCCAGCAGCTTAAAAGACGGTCCTACGAGCAATTCACCCCTCCACTTT	CASSLKDGPTSNSPLHF
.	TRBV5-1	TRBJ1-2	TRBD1	TGCGCCAGCAGCCCAGGACAGGGGGCGAGTAACTATGGCTACACCTTC	CASSPGQGASNYGYTF
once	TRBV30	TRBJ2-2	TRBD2	TGTGCTTGGAATCTTCGGACTAGCGCAATTTTCACCGGGGAGCTGTTTTTT	CAWNLRTSAIFTGELFF
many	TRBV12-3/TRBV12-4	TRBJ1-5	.	TGTGCCAGCAGTTTGCGGCTAAGCAATCAGCCCCAGCATTTT	CASSLRLSNQPQHF
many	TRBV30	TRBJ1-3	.	TGTGCCTGGAGCACACAGGGAGGAAACACCATATATTTT	CAWSTQGGNTIYF
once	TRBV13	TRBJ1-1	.	TGTGCCAGCAGCTTAGGTGAGGCTGCTTTCTTT	CASSLGEAAFF
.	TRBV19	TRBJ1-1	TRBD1	TGTGCCAGTAGGGGACAGTTCATGAACACTGAAGCTTTCTTT	CASRGQFMNTEAFF
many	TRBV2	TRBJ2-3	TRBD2	TGTGCCAGCAGTGAAAGGACTAGCAGCACAGATACGCAGTATTTT	CASSERTSSTDTQYF
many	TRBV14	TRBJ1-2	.	TGTGCCAGCAGCTCCGACAGCGCCTATGGCTACACCTTC	CASSSDSAYGYTF
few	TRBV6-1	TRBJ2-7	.	TGTGCCAGCAGTGCGCAGGGGTGGGGCTCCTACGAGCAGTACTTC	CASSAQGWGSYEQYF
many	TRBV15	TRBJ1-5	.	TGTGCCACGCAGCCGTCCGTGAACCTAAATCAGCCCCAGCATTTT	CATQPSVNLNQPQHF
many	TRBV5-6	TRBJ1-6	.	TGTGCCAGCAGCTTGATGTCAGGGGACGATGGGGATTCACCCCTCCACTTT	CASSLMSGDDGDSPLHF
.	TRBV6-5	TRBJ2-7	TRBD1	TGTGCCAGCAGTCAGGACAGGGAGCTCTACGAGCAGTACTTC	CASSQDRELYEQYF
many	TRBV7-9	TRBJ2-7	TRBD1	TGTGCCAGCAGCTCCGGACAGGGGCGCTACGAGCAGTACTTC	CASSSGQGRYEQYF
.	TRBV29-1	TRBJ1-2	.	TGCAGCGGAGGACAGCCCTCAGGGGGCTACACCTTC	CSGGQPSGGYTF
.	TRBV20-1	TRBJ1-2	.	TGCAGTGCTAGATTAACAGGGTTATTCGGGTATGGCTACACCTTC	CSARLTGLFGYGYTF
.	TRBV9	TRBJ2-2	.	TGTGCCAGCAGCGTAGGAACGACTAGCGGGGAGCTGTTTTTT	CASSVGTTSGELFF
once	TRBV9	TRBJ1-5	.	TGTGCCAGCAGCGTGTCAGGGAACAATCAGCCCCAGCATTTT	CASSVSGNNQPQHF
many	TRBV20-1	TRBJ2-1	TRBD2	TGCAGTGCTAGGACTAGCGGGAGCTCCTACAATGAGCAGTTCTTC	CSARTSGSSYNEQFF
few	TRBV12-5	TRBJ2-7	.	TGTGCTAGTGGTTTCTACTCCTACGAGCAGTACTTC	CASGFYSYEQYF
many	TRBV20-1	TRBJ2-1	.	TGCAGTGCCATACTCCGGAATGAGCAGTTCTTC	CSAILRNEQFF
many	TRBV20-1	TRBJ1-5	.	TGCAGTGCTAGAGGAGGTATCGGGGATGTGGCCAAACAGCCCCAGCATTTT	CSARGGIGDVAKQPQHF
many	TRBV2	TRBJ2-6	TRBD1	TGTGCCAGCAGCTTCACAGGGGGGCGGGGGGCCAACGTCCTGACTTTC	CASSFTGGRGANVLTF
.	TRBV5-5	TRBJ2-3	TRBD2	TGTGCCAGCAGCCTAGTAGCGGGAGAAAGAGATACGCAGTATTTT	CASSLVAGERDTQYF
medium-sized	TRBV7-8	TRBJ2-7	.	TGTGCCAGCAGCTTGCCGAACTCCTACGAGCAGTACTTC	CASSLPNSYEQYF
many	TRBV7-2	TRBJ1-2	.	TGTGCCAGCAGCTTAGATCCGAGTAACTATGGCTACACCTTC	CASSLDPSNYGYTF
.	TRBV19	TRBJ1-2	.	TGTGCCAGTAGCCGAGGGAACTATGGCTACACCTTC	CASSRGNYGYTF
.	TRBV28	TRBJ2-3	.	TGTGCCAGCAGATCCTTGACTGGGCCCACAGATACGCAGTATTTT	CASRSLTGPTDTQYF
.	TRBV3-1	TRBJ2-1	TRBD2	TGTGCCAGCAGCCCGGGACTAGCGGGATTGCGGTTCTTC	CASSPGLAGLRFF
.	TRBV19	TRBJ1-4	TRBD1	TGTGCCAGTAGTATAATCGAGACAGGGAATGAAAAACTGTTTTTT	CASSIIETGNEKLFF
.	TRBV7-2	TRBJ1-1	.	TGTGCCAGCAGCACCCGGAGGATTGGCACTGAAGCTTTCTTT	CASSTRRIGTEAFF
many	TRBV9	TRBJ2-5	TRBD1	TGTGCCAGCAGCGTAGAGGGGACAGGGGAAGAGACCCAGTACTTC	CASSVEGTGEETQYF
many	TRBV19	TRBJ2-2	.	TGTGCCAGTAGTATTTTGAACACCGGGGAGCTGTTTTTT	CASSILNTGELFF
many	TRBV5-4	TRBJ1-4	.	TGTGCCAGCAGCTTACGGGCGGGACACCCTAATGAAAAACTGTTTTTT	CASSLRAGHPNEKLFF
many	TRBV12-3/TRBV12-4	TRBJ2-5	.	TGTGCCAGCAGTTTAGCCAGCCAAGAGACCCAGTACTTC	CASSLASQETQYF
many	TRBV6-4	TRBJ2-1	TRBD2	TGTGCCAGCAGTGAAATCGCGGTTAGCGGGGGAGGCAATGAGCAGTTCTTC	CASSEIAVSGGGNEQFF
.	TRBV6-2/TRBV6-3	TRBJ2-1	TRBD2	TGTGCCAGCACGCTAGCGGGAGGGCCACTAGGCAATGAGCAGTTCTTC	CASTLAGGPLGNEQFF
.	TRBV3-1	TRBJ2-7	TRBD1	TGTGCCAGCACCAAGGGACAGGACTACGAGCAGTACTTC	CASTKGQDYEQYF
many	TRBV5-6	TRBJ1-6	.	TGTGCCAGCAGCTTGGATACAGGCAGAAATTCACCCCTCCACTTT	CASSLDTGRNSPLHF
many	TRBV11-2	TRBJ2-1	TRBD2	TGTGCCAGCAGCACACCTTTAGCTGCGGAGCGGGGTGAGCAGTTCTTC	CASSTPLAAERGEQFF